These 17 T cell receptor beta chains were all obtained from the same sample, sequenced in a study of CD4 T cells in relation to SARS-CoV-2 and coronaviruses. Their target antigens are unknown. Before the COVID-19 pandemic, during about 2010-2018, CD4+ T cells were taken from unexposed donors. The cells were cultured for approximately 10 days before CD4+ T cells were isolated. The repertoire was sequenced with immunoSEQ multiplex PCR; TCRdb's copy has only in-frame clones and lacks some. Counted here are about 15,000 clones, about four fifths occurring once; the ten biggest clones make up 11%. The sample taken for sequencing was CD4+ T cells from PBMCs, cultured in vitro. Every receptor here comes from a human donor in good health.

The genes are TRBV30 and TRBJ2-4; unclear D gene. This CDR3 is built from 12 residues. Looked up from germline, CDR1 is GTSNPN and CDR2 is SVGIG (reference sequence). The germline V and J ends were trimmed by 3 bases and 13 bases, with 16 bases remaining between them. CDR3 coding DNA: TGTGCCTGGAGCGACGGTTCGATTTCCCAGTACTTC. It translates to CAWSDGSISQYF.

The chain recombines TRBV7-9 with TRBJ1-1; D is unresolved. The CDR3 is 13 residues long. Germline V CDR1 and CDR2: SEHNR, FQNEAQ (reference sequence). The V and J ends lost 0 bases and 3 bases respectively, with 5 bases between them. CDR3 sequence reads: CASSLAGYTEAFF. The CDR3 DNA reads TGTGCCAGCAGCTTAGCCGGATACACTGAAGCTTTCTTT.

This clone was observed a few times. J is TRBJ2-7 and V is TRBV5-8; D is ambiguous. This CDR3 has 12 amino acids. CDR1 SGHTS and CDR2 YDEGEE come from the germline V gene. V lost 1 base and J lost 3, with 5 bases in between. CDR3 sequence reads: CASSLTLYEQYF. In DNA form, the CDR3 reads TGTGCCAGCAGCTTGACTCTCTACGAGCAGTACTTC.

This clone came up a few times. The chain couples TRBV11-2 to TRBJ2-1, with no clear D. Trimming took off 2 bases at V and 0 bases at J, with 5 bases between the two ends. This CDR3 has 14 residues. Germline V gene lookup returns CDR1 SGHAT and CDR2 FQNNGV. CDR3 in DNA: TGTGCCAGCAGCTTACGAGGCTCCTACAATGAGCAGTTCTTC. It specifies CASSLRGSYNEQFF.

V gene TRBV19 combines with J gene TRBJ2-1; D ambiguous. The V gene lost 1 base and the J gene lost 8 bases, with 15 bases spanning the gap. From germline, CDR1 is LNHDA and CDR2 SQIVND (reference sequence). This CDR3 has 15 amino acids. The CDR3 DNA follows: TGTGCCAGTAGTATAGCAGTAGGCGGCGGCGATGAGCAGTTCTTC. Translated: CASSIAVGGGDEQFF.

The V gene is TRBV5-1, the J gene TRBJ1-1; possible D gene TRBD1, 5 bases. With 4 bases removed from V and 2 bases from J, the gap between germline ends came to 15 bases. This CDR3 contains 15 residues. The germline V gene has CDR1 SGHRS and CDR2 YFSETQ. CDR3: CASSITGTDNTEAFF. For the CDR3, the DNA is TGCGCCAGCAGCATAACCGGGACGGATAACACTGAAGCTTTCTTT.

V and J are TRBV6-6 and TRBJ1-1; D remains unclear. Looked up from germline, CDR1 is MNHNY and CDR2 is SVGAGI (reference sequence). The CDR3 extends over 14 amino acids. The germline V and J ends were trimmed by 1 base and 4 bases, with 10 bases remaining between them. CDR3 sequence: CASSYYPSGTEAFF. The DNA for the CDR3 is TGTGCCAGCAGTTACTATCCGTCCGGCACTGAAGCTTTCTTT.

This chain joins TRBV10-3 and TRBJ2-1; perhaps TRBD2 as D (6 bases). The CDR3 is 21 amino acids. The ends were cut back, 0 bases at V and 5 bases at J, with 29 bases in the middle. In germline, CDR1 is ENHRY, CDR2 SYGVKD. In nucleotides, the CDR3 is TGTGCCATCAGTGAGTCGACTCTTTATCGCACGGGGCCGCGCGGGAACAATGAGCAGTTCTTC. Translation gives CAISESTLYRTGPRGNNEQFF.

This rearrangement joins TRBV6-5 to TRBJ1-1, with TRBD1 identical over 8 bases. The length of the CDR3 is 14 residues. The V segment lost 8 bases and the J segment 1 base; nucleotides outside the gene matches: 6. The germline gives CDR1 MNHEY, CDR2 SVGAGI. The CDR3 DNA is TGTGCCAGCCCGAGACAGGGGCCGAACACTGAAGCTTTCTTT. Translating gives CASPRQGPNTEAFF.

This clone was counted between two and nine times. The chain combines TRBV11-2 with TRBJ2-1, with 8 positions matching TRBD2. V gave up 2 bases and J gave up 7 bases; unmatched junction bases: 7. This CDR3 contains 15 residues. In germline, CDR1 is SGHAT, CDR2 FQNNGV. The CDR3 region is CASSLFGGGLNEQFF. The CDR3 DNA follows: TGTGCCAGCAGCTTATTTGGCGGGGGGCTAAATGAGCAGTTCTTC.

This chain joins TRBV18 and TRBJ1-2; no definite D call. Trimming cost V 2 bases and J 6 bases, with 13 bases left between them. The CDR3 is 14 amino acids. Germline CDR1 is KGHSH and CDR2 is LQKENI. This CDR3 reads CASSPSGHLDGYTF. CDR3 DNA sequence: TGTGCCAGCTCACCAAGTGGGCATCTTGATGGCTACACCTTC.

The CDR3 DNA follows: TGTGCCAGCAGCGTGGGACAGAAATACAATGAGCAGTTCTTC. Protein: CASSVGQKYNEQFF. The rearrangement joins TRBV5-4 to TRBJ2-1, with 7 bases identical to TRBD1. Trimming removed 4 bases from V and 4 bases from J; junction bases left unmatched: 5. This CDR3 region has 14 residues. The germline V gene has CDR1 SGHNT and CDR2 YYREEE (reference sequence).

V is TRBV19 and J is TRBJ2-1; 10 nucleotides agree with TRBD2. The CDR3 has 15 residues. J gave up 2 bases and V 10 bases, and 8 bases lay outside the gene matches. From germline, CDR1 is LNHDA and CDR2 SQIVND (reference sequence). The CDR3 sequence is CATLPSGGAYNEQFF. CDR3 bases: TGTGCCACCCTCCCCAGCGGGGGGGCCTACAATGAGCAGTTCTTC.

The V gene is TRBV7-2, the J gene TRBJ2-1, with 7 bases that match TRBD1. The J segment lost 9 bases and the V segment lost 1 base, leaving 6 bases of the junction unmatched. This CDR3 has 14 residues. Germline CDR1 SGHTA, CDR2 FQGNSA. The CDR3 spells CASSLVVSGGEQFF. DNA for the CDR3: TGTGCCAGCAGCTTAGTCGTATCAGGGGGTGAGCAGTTCTTC.

V and J are TRBV2 and TRBJ1-1; unclear D gene. The CDR3 length is 12 residues. Trimming took 5 bases from V and 6 from J, leaving 10 bases between them. Germline CDR1 reads SNHLY; CDR2 reads FYNNEI. The CDR3 nucleotides are TGTGCCAGCAGTCTTGGTCGGTCTGAAGCTTTCTTT. This codes for CASSLGRSEAFF.

This clone was counted only a few times. The genes are TRBV16 and TRBJ1-1, with D perhaps TRBD1 (5 bases). Looked up from germline, CDR1 is KGHSY and CDR2 is FQNENV. With 5 bases removed from V and 1 base from J, the gap between germline ends came to 8 bases. The CDR3 sequence is 13 residues long. CDR3 nucleotide sequence: TGTGCCAGCAGCTCCCAGGGGAACACTGAAGCTTTCTTT. Translated, it gives CASSSQGNTEAFF.

The rearrangement joins TRBV4-3 to TRBJ2-3; maybe TRBD2 (6 bases). CDR1 LGHNA and CDR2 YSLEER come from the germline V gene. The ends were cut back, 1 base at V and 1 base at J, with 9 bases in the middle. This CDR3 is built from 15 residues. CDR3 protein: CASSQAGDGTDTQYF. As DNA, the CDR3 is TGCGCCAGCAGCCAAGCGGGAGACGGCACAGATACGCAGTATTTT.